This is a list of T cell receptor beta chains from one sample in a study of cytotoxic CD8 clonotypes in ibrutinib-treated CLL. Sequencing used immunoSEQ multiplex PCR; TCRdb keeps in-frame clones, though not all of them. The table records more than 200,000 clones, 60% to 80% of them present only once. The starting material was PBMCs, obtained after 12 months of ibrutinib treatment. Every receptor here comes from a human donor with chronic lymphocytic leukemia. CDR3s include the opening cysteine and the closing phenylalanine or tryptophan. The order of the fields is clone size, J gene, D gene, V gene, CDR3 protein, CDR3 DNA. The D gene is left open where the match is weak. Expanded clones are given a class, and other clones once, few, many or no size at all.

abundance: -
j_gene: TRBJ1-4
d_gene: -
v_gene: TRBV30
CDR3aa: CAGTGLVNEKLFF
CDR3nt: TGTGCCGGAACAGGGTTGGTTAATGAAAAACTGTTTTTT

abundance: -
j_gene: TRBJ1-6
d_gene: TRBD1
v_gene: TRBV7-9
CDR3aa: CASSEGQGRYNSPLHF
CDR3nt: TGTGCCAGCAGCGAGGGACAGGGGAGGTATAATTCACCCCTCCACTTT

abundance: once
j_gene: TRBJ2-4
d_gene: TRBD1
v_gene: TRBV29-1
CDR3aa: CSVLGDRDGNIQYF
CDR3nt: TGCAGCGTTTTAGGCGACAGGGATGGAAACATTCAGTACTTC

abundance: -
j_gene: TRBJ2-3
d_gene: -
v_gene: TRBV6-5
CDR3aa: CASSTSIQGAQYF
CDR3nt: TGTGCCAGCAGCACCTCGATTCAAGGTGCGCAGTATTTT

abundance: -
j_gene: TRBJ2-2
d_gene: -
v_gene: TRBV6-6
CDR3aa: CASSYSWDTGELFF
CDR3nt: TGTGCCAGCAGTTACTCCTGGGACACCGGGGAGCTGTTTTTT

abundance: -
j_gene: TRBJ2-2
d_gene: TRBD2
v_gene: TRBV5-6
CDR3aa: CASSLYRTSTGELFF
CDR3nt: TGTGCCAGCAGCTTGTACAGGACTAGCACCGGGGAGCTGTTTTTT

abundance: -
j_gene: TRBJ2-2
d_gene: TRBD2
v_gene: TRBV2
CDR3aa: CASSEPRASGGSIWNTGELFF
CDR3nt: TGTGCCAGCAGTGAACCGCGGGCTAGCGGGGGTTCAATTTGGAACACCGGGGAGCTGTTTTTT

abundance: few
j_gene: TRBJ2-1
d_gene: -
v_gene: TRBV9
CDR3aa: CASSVLGDTYNEQFF
CDR3nt: TGTGCCAGCAGCGTACTTGGGGATACGTACAATGAGCAGTTCTTC

abundance: once
j_gene: TRBJ2-2
d_gene: -
v_gene: TRBV2
CDR3aa: CASSESTATGVLFF
CDR3nt: TGTGCCAGCAGTGAGTCGACAGCAACCGGGGTGCTGTTTTTT

abundance: once
j_gene: TRBJ2-7
d_gene: -
v_gene: TRBV11-2
CDR3aa: CASSLDLQLTSSYEQYF
CDR3nt: TGTGCCAGCAGCTTAGATTTGCAACTCACAAGCTCATACGAGCAGTACTTC

abundance: -
j_gene: TRBJ2-3
d_gene: -
v_gene: TRBV9
CDR3aa: CASSVLWGTTDTQYF
CDR3nt: TGTGCCAGCAGCGTCTTGTGGGGGACCACAGATACGCAGTATTTT

abundance: -
j_gene: TRBJ2-7
d_gene: TRBD1
v_gene: TRBV5-1
CDR3aa: CASSRDRDYEQYF
CDR3nt: TGCGCCAGCAGCCGGGACAGGGACTACGAGCAGTACTTC

abundance: -
j_gene: TRBJ1-5
d_gene: -
v_gene: TRBV10-3
CDR3aa: CAIADRPDNQPQHF
CDR3nt: TGTGCCATTGCCGACAGGCCAGACAATCAGCCCCAGCATTTT

abundance: -
j_gene: TRBJ2-7
d_gene: TRBD1
v_gene: TRBV9
CDR3aa: CASSDRDRGYEQYF
CDR3nt: TGTGCCAGCAGCGATCGGGACAGGGGTTACGAGCAGTACTTC

abundance: -
j_gene: TRBJ1-1
d_gene: TRBD1
v_gene: TRBV5-1
CDR3aa: CASSSPPGQGAWEAFF
CDR3nt: TGCGCCAGCAGCTCGCCTCCGGGACAGGGGGCGTGGGAGGCTTTCTTT

abundance: -
j_gene: TRBJ2-5
d_gene: -
v_gene: TRBV5-4
CDR3aa: CASSFSGSPQETQYF
CDR3nt: TGTGCCAGCAGCTTTAGTGGGAGCCCCCAAGAGACCCAGTACTTC

abundance: -
j_gene: TRBJ2-3
d_gene: TRBD2
v_gene: TRBV9
CDR3aa: CASSPGLAGGAGTQYF
CDR3nt: TGTGCCAGCAGCCCGGGACTAGCGGGGGGCGCAGGCACGCAGTATTTT

abundance: -
j_gene: TRBJ1-2
d_gene: -
v_gene: TRBV6-5
CDR3aa: CASSYSQSFYGYTF
CDR3nt: TGTGCCAGCAGTTACTCACAGTCTTTCTATGGCTACACCTTC

abundance: -
j_gene: TRBJ1-2
d_gene: -
v_gene: TRBV28
CDR3aa: CASSLWGDNYGYTF
CDR3nt: TGTGCCAGCAGTTTATGGGGGGATAACTATGGCTACACCTTC

abundance: -
j_gene: TRBJ2-5
d_gene: -
v_gene: TRBV28
CDR3aa: CASSFWTVETQYF
CDR3nt: TGTGCCAGCAGTTTTTGGACAGTAGAGACCCAGTACTTC

abundance: -
j_gene: TRBJ2-7
d_gene: TRBD2
v_gene: TRBV19
CDR3aa: CASSIDGLAGSYEQYF
CDR3nt: TGTGCCAGTAGTATAGATGGACTAGCGGGATCCTACGAGCAGTACTTC

abundance: -
j_gene: TRBJ2-7
d_gene: TRBD1
v_gene: TRBV5-1
CDR3aa: CASSTTGGYEQYF
CDR3nt: TGCGCCAGCAGTACGACAGGGGGGTACGAGCAGTACTTC

abundance: -
j_gene: TRBJ2-5
d_gene: TRBD1
v_gene: TRBV5-1
CDR3aa: CASSIGTGEQTQYF
CDR3nt: TGCGCCAGCAGCATCGGGACAGGGGAACAGACCCAGTACTTC

abundance: once
j_gene: TRBJ2-7
d_gene: -
v_gene: TRBV5-1
CDR3aa: CASSLEPGASYEQYF
CDR3nt: TGCGCCAGCAGCTTGGAGCCAGGCGCTTCCTACGAGCAGTACTTC

abundance: once
j_gene: TRBJ2-2
d_gene: -
v_gene: TRBV29-1
CDR3aa: CSVETANTGELFF
CDR3nt: TGCAGCGTTGAAACAGCTAACACCGGGGAGCTGTTTTTT

abundance: -
j_gene: TRBJ2-2
d_gene: -
v_gene: TRBV23-1
CDR3aa: CASIPRPYRKNTGELFF
CDR3nt: TGCGCCAGCATCCCACGCCCGTACAGAAAGAACACCGGGGAGCTGTTTTTT

abundance: -
j_gene: TRBJ2-3
d_gene: -
v_gene: TRBV20-1
CDR3aa: CSALRVTQYF
CDR3nt: TGCAGTGCTTTGAGGGTTACGCAGTATTTT

abundance: -
j_gene: TRBJ2-1
d_gene: -
v_gene: TRBV15
CDR3aa: CATSRQALKYNEQFF
CDR3nt: TGTGCCACCAGCAGACAAGCGCTAAAATACAATGAGCAGTTCTTC

abundance: -
j_gene: TRBJ1-5
d_gene: TRBD1
v_gene: TRBV4-1
CDR3aa: CASSQDWTGIGANQPQHF
CDR3nt: TGCGCCAGCAGCCAAGATTGGACAGGGATAGGAGCCAATCAGCCCCAGCATTTT

abundance: -
j_gene: TRBJ1-1
d_gene: TRBD1
v_gene: TRBV6-5
CDR3aa: CASSYSPGQGDTEAFF
CDR3nt: TGTGCCAGCAGTTACTCGCCGGGACAGGGGGACACTGAAGCTTTCTTT

abundance: -
j_gene: TRBJ1-1
d_gene: -
v_gene: TRBV14
CDR3aa: CASSQDLSGSGDTEAFF
CDR3nt: TGTGCCAGCAGCCAAGATTTGTCAGGGTCGGGTGACACTGAAGCTTTCTTT

abundance: -
j_gene: TRBJ1-6
d_gene: -
v_gene: TRBV9
CDR3aa: CASSVGGGQRLSPLHF
CDR3nt: TGTGCCAGCAGCGTAGGGGGAGGACAGCGGCTTTCACCCCTCCACTTT

abundance: few
j_gene: TRBJ2-3
d_gene: -
v_gene: TRBV19
CDR3aa: CASSRRLGGLSSTDTQYF
CDR3nt: TGTGCCAGTAGCAGACGGTTAGGGGGATTAAGTTCGACAGATACGCAGTATTTT

abundance: -
j_gene: TRBJ2-7
d_gene: TRBD1
v_gene: TRBV25-1
CDR3aa: CASSSAGTGGPSSYEQYF
CDR3nt: TGTGCCAGCAGTTCCGCCGGGACAGGGGGCCCCAGCTCCTACGAGCAGTACTTC

abundance: -
j_gene: TRBJ2-6
d_gene: -
v_gene: TRBV29-1
CDR3aa: CSVAGANVLTF
CDR3nt: TGCAGCGTTGCTGGGGCCAACGTCCTGACTTTC

abundance: -
j_gene: TRBJ1-2
d_gene: -
v_gene: TRBV5-1
CDR3aa: CASRLTGASYGYTF
CDR3nt: TGCGCCAGCAGACTAACCGGGGCCTCCTATGGCTACACCTTC

abundance: few
j_gene: TRBJ1-1
d_gene: -
v_gene: TRBV10-3
CDR3aa: CAISERGQGWTEAFF
CDR3nt: TGTGCCATCAGTGAGCGCGGGCAGGGTTGGACTGAAGCTTTCTTT

abundance: -
j_gene: TRBJ2-7
d_gene: -
v_gene: TRBV7-9
CDR3aa: CASSLTGEGSYEQYF
CDR3nt: TGTGCCAGCAGCTTAACGGGAGAGGGCTCCTACGAGCAGTACTTC

abundance: once
j_gene: TRBJ2-5
d_gene: TRBD1
v_gene: TRBV7-9
CDR3aa: CASSSDRVGETQYF
CDR3nt: TGTGCCAGCAGCTCGGACAGGGTAGGGGAGACCCAGTACTTC

abundance: once
j_gene: TRBJ2-1
d_gene: TRBD1
v_gene: TRBV23-1
CDR3aa: CASSPDREKSYNEQFF
CDR3nt: TGCGCCAGCAGCCCGGACAGGGAAAAGTCCTACAATGAGCAGTTCTTC

abundance: -
j_gene: TRBJ2-1
d_gene: TRBD2
v_gene: TRBV4-1
CDR3aa: CASSPGGSVDNEQFF
CDR3nt: TGCGCCAGCAGTCCAGGCGGGAGTGTCGACAATGAGCAGTTCTTC

abundance: -
j_gene: TRBJ2-7
d_gene: -
v_gene: TRBV27
CDR3aa: CASSLSPRASYEQYF
CDR3nt: TGTGCCAGCAGTTTATCCCCCCGGGCGAGCTACGAGCAGTACTTC

abundance: -
j_gene: TRBJ2-1
d_gene: TRBD1
v_gene: TRBV6-1
CDR3aa: CASSDSGQGANEQFF
CDR3nt: TGTGCCAGCAGTGACTCCGGACAGGGGGCGAATGAGCAGTTCTTC

abundance: -
j_gene: TRBJ2-7
d_gene: -
v_gene: TRBV6-5
CDR3aa: CASTSGRASYEQYF
CDR3nt: TGTGCCAGCACCTCGGGCAGGGCCTCCTACGAGCAGTACTTC

abundance: -
j_gene: TRBJ1-1
d_gene: -
v_gene: TRBV6-5
CDR3aa: CASSYSFGTLNTEAFF
CDR3nt: TGTGCCAGCAGTTACTCGTTCGGGACATTGAACACTGAAGCTTTCTTT

abundance: -
j_gene: TRBJ1-3
d_gene: -
v_gene: TRBV5-6
CDR3aa: CASSRRGVSNTIYF
CDR3nt: TGTGCCAGCAGCCGTCGGGGGGTTTCAAACACCATATATTTT

abundance: -
j_gene: TRBJ2-5
d_gene: -
v_gene: TRBV7-9
CDR3aa: CASSLRDGSTETQYF
CDR3nt: TGTGCCAGCAGCCTGCGGGACGGATCGACAGAGACCCAGTACTTC

abundance: -
j_gene: TRBJ2-3
d_gene: TRBD1
v_gene: TRBV6-5
CDR3aa: CASSYSDRVTDTQYF
CDR3nt: TGTGCCAGCAGTTACTCGGACAGGGTGACAGATACGCAGTATTTT

abundance: -
j_gene: TRBJ2-5
d_gene: -
v_gene: TRBV5-4
CDR3aa: CASSLQGVETQYF
CDR3nt: TGTGCCAGCAGCTTACAGGGAGTGGAGACCCAGTACTTC

abundance: -
j_gene: TRBJ2-7
d_gene: -
v_gene: TRBV5-1
CDR3aa: CASSLAVGAKTYEQYF
CDR3nt: TGCGCCAGCAGCTTGGCCGTGGGGGCTAAGACCTACGAGCAGTACTTC

abundance: once
j_gene: TRBJ2-1
d_gene: -
v_gene: TRBV6-1
CDR3aa: CASTYLGNGQFF
CDR3nt: TGTGCCAGCACCTACCTAGGTAACGGGCAGTTCTTC

abundance: -
j_gene: TRBJ2-7
d_gene: -
v_gene: TRBV10-3
CDR3aa: CAISRGQGDEQYF
CDR3nt: TGTGCCATCAGCCGAGGGCAGGGAGACGAGCAGTACTTC

abundance: -
j_gene: TRBJ1-5
d_gene: -
v_gene: TRBV2
CDR3aa: CASSEGQTYQPQHF
CDR3nt: TGTGCCAGCAGTGAAGGACAGACTTATCAGCCCCAGCATTTT

abundance: -
j_gene: TRBJ2-7
d_gene: TRBD2
v_gene: TRBV5-1
CDR3aa: CASRGLAGTYEQYF
CDR3nt: TGCGCCAGCAGAGGACTAGCGGGCACCTACGAGCAGTACTTC

abundance: -
j_gene: TRBJ1-1
d_gene: -
v_gene: TRBV12-5
CDR3aa: CASGLVGRAGGNTEAFF
CDR3nt: TGTGCTAGTGGTTTGGTAGGTAGGGCCGGTGGGAACACTGAAGCTTTCTTT